A selection of T cell receptor beta chains follows, all from one sample in a study of CD8+ T cells in alopecia areata. Profiled with immunoSEQ multiplex PCR; TCRdb holds only in-frame clones, not every one. The sample has about 200,000 clones, more than 50% seen once; the top ten hold nearly 5%. Sample: CD8+ T cells sorted from blood. These receptor sequences come from a human donor in good health. Each CDR3 is given without its conserved first and last residue. The D gene is left open where the match is weak.

TRBV4-1	.	TRBJ1-1	ASSQDTGTNTEAF
TRBV29-1	.	TRBJ2-7	SVSGDRSSYEQY
TRBV5-1	TRBD2	TRBJ2-5	ASSLELAVRETQY
TRBV12-5	TRBD1	TRBJ1-5	ASGPGQNQPQH
TRBV6-5	TRBD2	TRBJ2-7	ASSPTSGGYEQY
TRBV15	.	TRBJ2-2	ATSPQVDTGELF
TRBV5-1	TRBD2	TRBJ2-3	ASSAGTRGEDTQY
TRBV4-1	.	TRBJ1-5	ASSLVSNQPQH
TRBV11-2	.	TRBJ2-5	ASSRLGTQY
TRBV27	TRBD1	TRBJ1-1	ASWTGDGNTEAF
TRBV29-1	.	TRBJ1-1	SVFLPNTEAF
TRBV6-5	.	TRBJ1-4	ASSYREYEKLF
TRBV23-1	.	TRBJ2-2	ASSRTAGELF
TRBV27	TRBD1	TRBJ1-5	ASSMGQGVNQPQH
TRBV5-6	.	TRBJ2-5	ASSFDETQY
TRBV5-1	.	TRBJ1-1	ASSLARVNTEAF
TRBV5-1	.	TRBJ1-2	ASSLRAAYGYT
TRBV7-9	TRBD1	TRBJ2-6	ASSDRGLPGANVLT
TRBV14	.	TRBJ2-7	ASSQALPGLTYEQY
TRBV5-6	.	TRBJ2-1	ASSLGSHNEQF
TRBV19	.	TRBJ1-2	ASSMRTANYGYT
TRBV6-5	.	TRBJ2-5	ASSRISSQETQY
TRBV30	.	TRBJ2-7	AWSVGQGSNEQY
TRBV7-9	.	TRBJ2-7	ASSSTTVYEQY
TRBV7-2	TRBD1	TRBJ1-6	ASSSRDRRDYSPLH
TRBV7-4	.	TRBJ2-3	ASSSSGSQADTQY
TRBV7-6	.	TRBJ2-2	ASSLLLYDGELF
TRBV4-1	.	TRBJ2-7	ASSQDSLGGSYEQY
TRBV4-1	.	TRBJ1-2	ASSPGGIRGYT
TRBV11-2	.	TRBJ1-3	ASSLATDPSGNTIY
TRBV11-2	.	TRBJ2-7	ASSTIGPPEQY
TRBV28	.	TRBJ2-4	ASSLRIAKNIQY
TRBV27	.	TRBJ2-6	ASSLGSGANVLT
TRBV7-9	TRBD2	TRBJ2-3	ASSLGGRATDTQY
TRBV27	.	TRBJ1-5	ASSLYGYSNQPQH
TRBV14	.	TRBJ1-2	ASSYVGHSNYGYT
TRBV27	.	TRBJ2-7	ASSLTGAGSYEQY
TRBV9	.	TRBJ1-5	ASSGEGNGNQPQH
TRBV4-2	TRBD1	TRBJ1-1	ASSQEIDRGRSAEAF
TRBV9	.	TRBJ1-2	ASRGGTDGYT
TRBV19	.	TRBJ1-5	ASSVRTVPSNQPQH
TRBV15	TRBD2	TRBJ2-1	ATSPSLAGGFDEQF
TRBV29-1	.	TRBJ1-2	SVAGFFEYGYT
TRBV29-1	TRBD2	TRBJ2-5	SVASGGAKETQY
TRBV2	.	TRBJ1-6	ASSEDDIRSPLH
TRBV29-1	TRBD1	TRBJ2-5	SGAPGTGGGQETQY
TRBV5-6	.	TRBJ2-5	ASSLDQGPQTQY
TRBV25-1	.	TRBJ1-5	ASSPLGSNQPQH
TRBV5-4	.	TRBJ2-7	ASSSTGFDNEQY